Below, one T cell receptor (beta chain) is given with its context. Its matching antigen is unknown. The CDR3 has 15 residues. Germline CDR1 is MNHNY and CDR2 is SVGAGI (reference sequence). V dropped 2 bases and J dropped 5; count of bases not matched to a gene: 5. The sample originates from a study of OX40 agonist ivuxolimab in advanced cancers. About the research overall: The study treated patients with ivuxolimab, an agonistic anti-OX40 (CD134) antibody. Study-level findings and limits: Both blood CD4+ and CD8+ T cells showed clonal growth by week 6 at 0.1 to 3.0 mg/kg. CD8+ T cells showed, on average, more clonal expansion than CD4+ cells.

Profiling relied on immunoSEQ multiplex PCR, and the TCRdb table lists in-frame clones only, not all of them. The sample contains tens of thousands of clones, 70% to 85% of which appear only once. The source material was CD4+ or CD8+ T cells sorted from blood, sampled in a trial of the OX40 agonist ivuxolimab. This chain links TRBV6-6 with TRBJ2-3, with 9 bases lining up with TRBD1. The receptor was derived from an adult with an advanced solid tumor such as melanoma, head and neck, liver or kidney cancer. The CDR3 loop reads CASSYEGQGGDTQYF. Written as DNA, the CDR3 is TGTGCCAGCAGTTACGAGGGACAGGGAGGAGATACGCAGTATTTT.